The 30 T cell receptor beta chains given below trace back to one sample, sequenced in a study of shared clonotypes between healthy human individuals. Here immunoSEQ multiplex PCR was the method, and the copy in TCRdb shows in-frame clones only, minus some. The data hold about 180,000 clones, with roughly 91% observed a single time. Sequenced: naive CD4+ T cells sorted from blood. Subset noted: CD45RA+ positively selected. These receptors all stem from a woman in her 30s in good health.

The chain recombines TRBV28 with TRBJ1-3; D unresolved. The CDR3 covers 15 residues. Germline loops: CDR1 MDHEN, CDR2 SYDVKM. V lost 4 bases and J lost 0, with 10 bases in between. The CDR3 here is CASSSRARSGNTIYF. CDR3 DNA: TGTGCCAGCAGTTCTAGGGCCCGCTCTGGAAACACCATATATTTT.

The chain is built from TRBV5-4 and TRBJ2-2, with 7 bases that match TRBD2. The ends lost 4 bases at V and 5 bases at J; junction bases unmatched: 14. The CDR3 is 17 amino acids. Per the germline V gene, CDR1 is SGHNT and CDR2 is YYREEE (reference sequence). The CDR3 DNA sequence: TGTGCCAGCAGCGCCGGGCGCGCCAGGCGGGAGACCGGGGAGCTGTTTTTT. It encodes CASSAGRARRETGELFF.

The chain links TRBV5-1 to TRBJ1-2; 8 bases map to TRBD1. The CDR3 length is 14 residues. Germline assignment: CDR1 SGHRS and CDR2 YFSETQ. V was clipped by 3 bases and J by 2 bases; unmatched bases: 3. The CDR3 protein is CASSSRQGNYGYTF. Here the CDR3 DNA reads TGCGCCAGCAGCTCCCGACAGGGGAACTATGGCTACACCTTC.

The gene calls are TRBV27 and TRBJ1-4; 8 bases agree with TRBD1. Germline CDR1 MNHEY, CDR2 SMNVEV (reference sequence). This CDR3 region has 15 residues. Losses at the gene ends were 0 bases for V and 7 bases for J; bases not matched to a gene: 4. The CDR3 sequence is CASSLSGRGLEKLFF. Here the CDR3 DNA reads TGTGCCAGCAGTTTATCTGGCAGGGGGCTTGAAAAACTGTTTTTT.

The chain employs TRBV27 and TRBJ1-1, with D uncertain. The V end lost 5 bases, the J end lost 1 base, and 8 bases lay between the germline ends. The CDR3 contains 13 residues. The germline V gene has CDR1 MNHEY and CDR2 SMNVEV (reference sequence). CDR3 sequence (DNA): TGTGCCAGCAGTAGAACAGAGAACACTGAAGCTTTCTTT. Its protein is CASSRTENTEAFF.

The genes are TRBV5-1 and TRBJ2-7; 12 bases align to TRBD2. There are 15 residues in the CDR3. Looked up from germline, CDR1 is SGHRS and CDR2 is YFSETQ. Trimming took 2 bases from V and 6 from J; bases not matched to a gene: 6. The CDR3 region is CASSLLGLAGPEQYF. CDR3 coding DNA: TGCGCCAGCAGCTTACTTGGACTAGCGGGACCCGAGCAGTACTTC.

The rearrangement links TRBV21-1 to TRBJ2-5; the table assigns TRBD2, which was not confirmed against the DNA. Judging by the DNA end, TRBJ2-7 fits better; the J call may be wrong. TRBV21-1 is a recognized pseudogene. The CDR3 has 15 amino acids. The CDR3 loop is CASSKGGTRAHEQYF. In DNA, the CDR3 is TGTGCCAGCAGCAAAGGGGGGACTAGGGCCCACGAGCAGTACTTC.

CDR3 in amino acids: CASSHKTHDRTEAFF. CDR3 nucleotides: TGTGCCAGCTCACATAAAACCCATGACAGGACTGAAGCTTTCTTT. The J gene is TRBJ1-1, the V gene TRBV18, with D possibly TRBD1 on 6 matching bases. Germline assignment: CDR1 KGHSH and CDR2 LQKENI. The CDR3 has 15 amino acids. Trimming removed 4 bases at V and 5 bases at J, with 17 bases between.

This rearrangement joins TRBV7-9 to TRBJ1-5; D is ambiguous. The CDR3 is 15 residues long. The germline gives CDR1 SEHNR, CDR2 FQNEAQ (reference sequence). V lost 1 base to trimming and J lost 8 bases, with 15 bases between them. CDR3 in amino acids: CASSLVGLIGEPQHF. CDR3 in DNA: TGTGCCAGCAGCTTAGTCGGGCTGATCGGGGAGCCCCAGCATTTT.

A word on this clone: Other DNA variants within this sample encode the same CDR3. The V gene is TRBV28, the J gene TRBJ1-1; D remains unclear. The CDR3 runs to 11 residues. V was shortened by 9 bases and J by 1 base, with 6 bases between the two germline ends. CDR1 is MDHEN, CDR2 SYDVKM, per germline. The CDR3, as DNA: TGTGCCAGTAGCAGGAACACTGAAGCTTTCTTT. Translation gives CASSRNTEAFF. The full variable domain, with the rest looked up from reference TRBV28 and TRBJ1-1, is DVKVTQSSRYLVKRTGEKVFLECVQDMDHENMFWYRQDPGLGLRLIYFSYDVKMKEKGDIPEGYSVSREKKERFSLILESASTNQTSMYLCASSRNTEAFFGQGTRLTVV.

This chain links TRBV6-4 with TRBJ1-5, with TRBD1 matching over 10 bases. This CDR3 contains 15 residues. The J segment lost 7 bases and the V segment lost 4 bases, leaving 7 bases of the junction unmatched. Per the germline V gene, CDR1 is MRHNA and CDR2 is SNTAGT. In DNA form, the CDR3 reads TGTGCCAGCAGTGGAACCGGGACAGGGGCACAGCCCCAGCATTTT. It yields the protein CASSGTGTGAQPQHF.

The rearrangement links TRBV6-5 to TRBJ2-7, with D hard to call. The germline V gene has CDR1 MNHEY and CDR2 SVGAGI. Deletions cut 7 bases from V and 5 bases from J, with 12 bases between. The CDR3 spans 12 residues. The CDR3 DNA sequence: TGTGCCAGCATCGATGGAGCGAACGAGCAGTACTTC. Protein product: CASIDGANEQYF.

The chain combines TRBV19 with TRBJ1-1; 7 bases match TRBD1. The CDR3 loop spans 18 amino acids. Germline CDR1 is LNHDA and CDR2 is SQIVND (reference sequence). V shed 7 bases, J shed 3 bases, and the junction held 20 bases outside the gene matches. CDR3 sequence: CASTPAVGARGKDTEAFF. As DNA, the CDR3 is TGTGCCAGTACCCCCGCCGTCGGGGCCAGGGGGAAGGACACTGAAGCTTTCTTT. The full variable domain, completed using reference TRBV19 and TRBJ1-1, is DGGITQSPKYLFRKEGQNVTLSCEQNLNHDAMYWYRQDPGQGLRLIYYSQIVNDFQKGDIAEGYSVSREKKESFPLTVTSAQKNPTAFYLCASTPAVGARGKDTEAFFGQGTRLTVV.

The chain recombines TRBV9 with TRBJ1-5; D gene ambiguous. V shed 3 bases and J shed 3 bases, with 13 bases lying between them. Germline V gene sequence: CDR1 SGDLS, CDR2 YYNGEE. This CDR3 spans 15 amino acids. CDR3 in DNA: TGTGCCAGCAGCGAAAGGGAGCAGAACAATCAGCCCCAGCATTTT. Amino acid sequence: CASSEREQNNQPQHF.

The chain joins TRBV5-1 to TRBJ1-1; D is uncertain. The CDR3 extends over 14 amino acids. Deletions cut 4 bases from V and 1 base from J, with 11 bases between. CDR1 and CDR2 from the germline V gene are SGHRS and YFSETQ. The CDR3 coding sequence is TGCGCCAGCAGCCTGGGAAACAGGAACACTGAAGCTTTCTTT. It codes for CASSLGNRNTEAFF.

The chain recombines TRBV10-3 with TRBJ2-7, with a tentative D call TRBD1 (6 bases). Trimming shortened V by 2 bases and J by 0 bases, and 11 bases separated the two germline ends. Germline V gene sequence: CDR1 ENHRY, CDR2 SYGVKD. This CDR3 comprises 15 residues. CDR3 region: CAISEVQGLSYEQYF. CDR3 nucleotides: TGTGCCATCAGTGAGGTCCAGGGGCTCTCCTACGAGCAGTACTTC.

The gene calls are TRBV12-1 and TRBJ1-5; the D call TRBD1 from the table was never checked on the DNA. TRBV12-1 is tagged as a pseudogene. This CDR3 comprises 14 residues. CDR3 nucleotides: TGTGCCAGCAGCTTGGTCTGGGCTCGTCAGCCCCAGCATTTT. This codes for CASSLVWARQPQHF.

The chain uses TRBV5-1 and TRBJ2-5; 10 bases fit TRBD2. The V gene end was trimmed by 5 bases and the J gene end by 5 bases; junction bases not matched to a gene: 9. The germline gives CDR1 SGHRS, CDR2 YFSETQ. The CDR3 is 15 residues long. The CDR3, as DNA: TGCGCCAGCAGAGTGCTAGCGGGAGCGGGGGAGACCCAGTACTTC. Residues: CASRVLAGAGETQYF.

V is TRBV27 and J is TRBJ1-2; tentative D call: TRBD1 (5 bases). The germline V gene encodes CDR1 MNHEY and CDR2 SMNVEV (reference sequence). The CDR3 extends over 16 amino acids. The V end was cut by 6 bases, the J end by 0 bases, with 17 bases between. The CDR3 nucleotides are TGTGCCAGCAGCCCCACGGGGGAAGTCCCTAACTATGGCTACACCTTC. This gives the protein CASSPTGEVPNYGYTF.

The chain couples TRBV20-1 to TRBJ2-5; D gene uncertain. The J call may be mistaken, given a closer DNA end match to TRBJ2-7. The germline CDR1 and CDR2 sequences are DFQATT and SNEGSKA (reference sequence). CDR3 size: 11 residues. The CDR3 nucleotides read TGCAGTGCAGGAGTTCTTTACGAGCAGTACTTC. Translating gives CSAGVLYEQYF.

This chain joins TRBV9 and TRBJ2-1; D is perhaps TRBD1 (6 bases). Between the trimmed V and J ends, which lost 0 bases and 8 bases, there was a span of 18 bases. This CDR3 region has 16 residues. CDR1 and CDR2 (germline): SGDLS, YYNGEE. CDR3 region: CASSVGRQGRMDEQFF. The CDR3 region has the DNA TGTGCCAGCAGCGTAGGTCGGCAGGGGCGGATGGATGAGCAGTTCTTC.

J is TRBJ1-4 and V is TRBV29-1; D ambiguous. This CDR3 has 13 amino acids. Trimming took 5 bases from V and 0 from J, leaving 7 bases between them. CDR1 and CDR2 (germline): SQVTM, ANQGSEA. The CDR3 protein is CSVLISTNEKLFF. DNA of the CDR3: TGCAGCGTTCTTATTTCAACTAATGAAAAACTGTTTTTT.

CDR3 amino acids: CASSPREGEQYF. The CDR3 nucleotides are TGTGCCAGCAGCCCGCGTGAGGGAGAGCAGTACTTC. The chain combines TRBV5-4 with TRBJ2-7; D perhaps matches TRBD2 (5 bases). From germline, CDR1 is SGHNT and CDR2 YYREEE (reference sequence). There are 12 residues in the CDR3. The V and J ends lost 4 bases and 7 bases respectively, with 12 bases between them.

The CDR3: CASSLAGRELDTQYF. The CDR3 bases are TGTGCCAGCAGTTTAGCGGGGCGAGAGTTGGATACGCAGTATTTT. The chain carries TRBV28 and TRBJ2-3; perhaps TRBD2 as D (6 bases). Germline assignment: CDR1 MDHEN and CDR2 SYDVKM. The ends were cut back, 2 bases at V and 6 bases at J, with 15 bases in the middle. This CDR3 comprises 15 residues.

The CDR3 bases are TGTGCCAGCTCACCGGATGGAAATCCATCCGAGCAGTACTTC. It yields the protein CASSPDGNPSEQYF. The chain links TRBV18 to TRBJ2-7; D not resolved. Trimming took off 3 bases at V and 6 bases at J, with 15 bases between the two ends. Germline CDR1 KGHSH, CDR2 LQKENI. CDR3 length: 14 amino acids.

The chain carries TRBV11-2 and TRBJ2-7, with 7 positions matching TRBD1. V lost 7 bases, J lost 1 base, and 10 bases stayed unmatched. In germline, CDR1 is SGHAT, CDR2 FQNNGV. The CDR3 runs 15 residues. The CDR3 is CASMTGQHLSYEQYF. The CDR3 bases are TGTGCCAGCATGACGGGACAGCACTTATCCTACGAGCAGTACTTC.

The chain couples TRBV5-1 to TRBJ2-5, with 12 bases lining up with TRBD2. The DNA end is a closer match to TRBJ2-7, so the J assignment may be wrong. The CDR3 covers 16 residues. Germline-derived CDR1 and CDR2 are SGHRS and YFSETQ. CDR3: CASSLEALAGGPEQYF. The CDR3, as DNA: TGCGCCAGCAGCTTGGAGGCCCTAGCGGGAGGGCCCGAGCAGTACTTC.

This CDR3 is CASFQGAPSPYNEQFF. The CDR3 nucleotides are TGTGCCAGCTTCCAGGGTGCCCCCTCCCCCTACAATGAGCAGTTCTTC. This rearrangement joins TRBV27 to TRBJ2-1; D may be TRBD1 (5 bases). V lost 8 bases to trimming and J lost 2 bases, with 19 bases between them. Germline V CDR1 and CDR2: MNHEY, SMNVEV (reference sequence). This CDR3 region has 16 residues.

The V and J genes are TRBV19 and TRBJ2-7; 7 nucleotides agree with TRBD1. With 4 bases clipped from V and 3 bases from J, the junction kept 9 bases outside the gene matches. CDR1 LNHDA and CDR2 SQIVND come from the germline V gene (reference sequence). CDR3 length equals 15 residues. The CDR3 DNA reads TGTGCCAGTAGTAAACCCGGGCGACAGGGCTACGAGCAGTACTTC. Translation gives CASSKPGRQGYEQYF.

The rearrangement joins TRBV6-1 to TRBJ1-2, with 10 bases lining up with TRBD1. CDR1 MNHNS and CDR2 SASEGT come from the germline V gene. This CDR3 region has 14 residues. Unmatched junction bases numbered 4, after V lost 7 bases and J lost 2 bases. The CDR3 sequence: CASIPGQGNYGYTF. The CDR3 DNA sequence: TGTGCCAGCATCCCGGGACAGGGGAACTATGGCTACACCTTC.